A selection of T cell receptor beta chains follows, all from one sample in a study of beta chain features in type 1 diabetes. This table comes from immunoSEQ multiplex PCR, and its TCRdb copy is limited to in-frame clones, with some not included. The sample has 330,000 or so clones, around 20% seen once. The sequenced sample was naive CD4+ T cells from blood. These TCRs come from a young woman in good health. Both conserved end residues are part of each CDR3. The order of the fields is V gene, D gene, J gene, clone size, CDR3 protein, CDR3 DNA. A D gene is named only where the DNA matches it firmly. Expanded clones are given a class, and other clones once, few, many or no size at all.

V gene: TRBV29-1
D gene: NA
J gene: TRBJ2-1
clone size: few
CDR3 protein: CSPASGLSSYNEQFF
CDR3 DNA: TGCAGCCCCGCATCCGGACTGAGCTCCTACAATGAGCAGTTCTTC

V gene: TRBV7-9
D gene: TRBD2
J gene: TRBJ2-5
clone size: NA
CDR3 protein: CASSVFSGGPIEGQYF
CDR3 DNA: TGTGCCAGCAGCGTCTTTAGCGGGGGGCCCATTGAGGGCCAGTACTTC

V gene: TRBV2
D gene: TRBD2
J gene: TRBJ2-1
clone size: NA
CDR3 protein: CASKLGLADYNEQFF
CDR3 DNA: TGTGCCAGCAAACTGGGACTAGCGGACTACAATGAGCAGTTCTTC

V gene: TRBV19
D gene: NA
J gene: TRBJ2-5
clone size: few
CDR3 protein: CASSTPSLETQYF
CDR3 DNA: TGTGCCAGTAGTACCCCCTCGTTGGAGACCCAGTACTTC

V gene: TRBV10-3
D gene: NA
J gene: TRBJ1-1
clone size: NA
CDR3 protein: CAISGSSRGLNTEAFF
CDR3 DNA: TGTGCCATCAGTGGGTCGTCGCGGGGACTGAACACTGAAGCTTTCTTT

V gene: TRBV11-2
D gene: TRBD2
J gene: TRBJ2-7
clone size: NA
CDR3 protein: CASSQTSGGSYEQYF
CDR3 DNA: TGTGCCAGCAGCCAGACTAGCGGGGGATCCTACGAGCAGTACTTC

V gene: TRBV6-5
D gene: NA
J gene: TRBJ2-7
clone size: few
CDR3 protein: CASSPRRSVHEQYF
CDR3 DNA: TGTGCCAGCAGTCCCCGCAGAAGCGTCCACGAGCAGTACTTC

V gene: TRBV4-3
D gene: NA
J gene: TRBJ1-3
clone size: NA
CDR3 protein: CASSRSTGLLGTIYF
CDR3 DNA: TGCGCCAGCAGCCGCAGTACAGGGTTGTTGGGCACCATATATTTT

V gene: TRBV27
D gene: NA
J gene: TRBJ2-3
clone size: NA
CDR3 protein: CASSPTGVLLGDTQYF
CDR3 DNA: TGTGCCAGCAGTCCAACGGGGGTACTGCTGGGGGATACGCAGTATTTT

V gene: TRBV19
D gene: TRBD1
J gene: TRBJ1-1
clone size: NA
CDR3 protein: CATAVRGRAEAFF
CDR3 DNA: TGTGCCACCGCCGTCAGGGGGCGGGCTGAAGCTTTCTTT

V gene: TRBV5-6
D gene: TRBD2
J gene: TRBJ2-7
clone size: few
CDR3 protein: CASSRGLAASYEQYF
CDR3 DNA: TGTGCCAGCAGCCGCGGACTAGCGGCCTCCTACGAGCAGTACTTC

V gene: TRBV23-1
D gene: NA
J gene: TRBJ2-7
clone size: few
CDR3 protein: CASSQSRSAQAFSYEQYF
CDR3 DNA: TGCGCCAGCAGTCAATCGAGAAGCGCACAGGCCTTCTCCTACGAGCAGTACTTC

V gene: TRBV7-9
D gene: NA
J gene: TRBJ1-5
clone size: NA
CDR3 protein: CASSSPGGGGNQPQHF
CDR3 DNA: TGTGCCAGCAGCTCCCCCGGGGGTGGAGGCAATCAGCCCCAGCATTTT

V gene: TRBV18
D gene: NA
J gene: TRBJ2-7
clone size: NA
CDR3 protein: CASSSTGAGAYEQYF
CDR3 DNA: TGTGCCAGCTCATCGACAGGGGCGGGGGCCTACGAGCAGTACTTC

V gene: TRBV11-1
D gene: TRBD2
J gene: TRBJ2-7
clone size: few
CDR3 protein: CASSWTSGGSISYEQYF
CDR3 DNA: TGTGCCAGCAGCTGGACTAGCGGGGGGAGCATATCCTACGAGCAGTACTTC

V gene: TRBV9
D gene: NA
J gene: TRBJ2-7
clone size: few
CDR3 protein: CASSVAAEYEQYF
CDR3 DNA: TGTGCCAGCAGCGTAGCCGCGGAGTACGAGCAGTACTTC

V gene: TRBV15
D gene: NA
J gene: TRBJ2-7
clone size: NA
CDR3 protein: CATSRRVAGYEQYF
CDR3 DNA: TGTGCCACCAGCCGGCGGGTCGCGGGCTACGAGCAGTACTTC

V gene: TRBV9
D gene: NA
J gene: TRBJ2-5
clone size: few
CDR3 protein: CASSVSGGKTQYF
CDR3 DNA: TGTGCCAGCAGCGTATCCGGGGGAAAGACCCAGTACTTC

V gene: TRBV25-1
D gene: NA
J gene: TRBJ2-1
clone size: NA
CDR3 protein: CASSEVSRSYNEQFF
CDR3 DNA: TGTGCCAGCAGCGAAGTAAGCCGCTCCTACAATGAGCAGTTCTTC

V gene: TRBV30
D gene: TRBD2
J gene: TRBJ2-1
clone size: NA
CDR3 protein: CAWSVLGLAGAREQFF
CDR3 DNA: TGTGCCTGGAGTGTACTGGGACTAGCGGGAGCAAGGGAGCAGTTCTTC

V gene: TRBV29-1
D gene: NA
J gene: TRBJ1-5
clone size: few
CDR3 protein: CSVQKEGDQPQHF
CDR3 DNA: TGCAGCGTTCAAAAAGAGGGGGATCAGCCCCAGCATTTT

V gene: TRBV7-9
D gene: NA
J gene: TRBJ2-1
clone size: NA
CDR3 protein: CASSLWGPDNEQFF
CDR3 DNA: TGTGCCAGCAGCTTATGGGGGCCCGACAATGAGCAGTTCTTC

V gene: TRBV7-2
D gene: TRBD1
J gene: TRBJ1-2
clone size: NA
CDR3 protein: CASSGLQGARGGYTF
CDR3 DNA: TGTGCCAGCAGCGGTCTACAGGGGGCTAGGGGTGGCTACACCTTC

V gene: TRBV30
D gene: NA
J gene: TRBJ1-2
clone size: NA
CDR3 protein: CAWSEGAWFGYGYTF
CDR3 DNA: TGTGCCTGGAGCGAAGGGGCTTGGTTCGGCTATGGCTACACCTTC

V gene: TRBV7-9
D gene: NA
J gene: TRBJ2-7
clone size: few
CDR3 protein: CASSLEGRGYEQYF
CDR3 DNA: TGTGCCAGCAGCTTAGAAGGGCGGGGCTACGAGCAGTACTTC

V gene: TRBV6-6
D gene: NA
J gene: TRBJ1-1
clone size: few
CDR3 protein: CASSYSSGGTEAFF
CDR3 DNA: TGTGCCAGCAGTTACTCGAGCGGGGGCACTGAAGCTTTCTTT

V gene: TRBV30
D gene: NA
J gene: TRBJ2-3
clone size: NA
CDR3 protein: CAWRVKGGTDTQYF
CDR3 DNA: TGTGCCTGGAGGGTCAAGGGGGGCACAGATACGCAGTATTTT

V gene: TRBV9
D gene: NA
J gene: TRBJ1-1
clone size: few
CDR3 protein: CASSKQGLNTEAFF
CDR3 DNA: TGTGCCAGCAGCAAACAGGGCCTTAACACTGAAGCTTTCTTT

V gene: TRBV7-9
D gene: NA
J gene: TRBJ2-7
clone size: few
CDR3 protein: CASSLDRNEQYF
CDR3 DNA: TGTGCCAGCAGCTTAGACAGGAACGAGCAGTACTTC

V gene: TRBV27
D gene: NA
J gene: TRBJ1-5
clone size: NA
CDR3 protein: CASSRTLSNQPQHF
CDR3 DNA: TGTGCCAGCAGTAGGACACTTAGCAATCAGCCCCAGCATTTT

V gene: TRBV29-1
D gene: NA
J gene: TRBJ2-5
clone size: NA
CDR3 protein: CSVDPGASGETQYF
CDR3 DNA: TGCAGCGTTGACCCAGGGGCTTCGGGGGAGACCCAGTACTTC

V gene: TRBV9
D gene: NA
J gene: TRBJ2-2
clone size: NA
CDR3 protein: CASSPRSATGELFF
CDR3 DNA: TGTGCCAGCAGCCCACGGAGCGCCACCGGGGAGCTGTTTTTT

V gene: TRBV7-2
D gene: TRBD1
J gene: TRBJ2-5
clone size: NA
CDR3 protein: CASSLVSGGETQYF
CDR3 DNA: TGTGCCAGCAGCCTAGTTTCAGGGGGAGAGACCCAGTACTTC

V gene: TRBV5-6
D gene: NA
J gene: TRBJ2-2
clone size: NA
CDR3 protein: CASSLESSALFF
CDR3 DNA: TGTGCCAGCAGCCTAGAATCCAGTGCGCTGTTTTTT

V gene: TRBV9
D gene: TRBD1
J gene: TRBJ2-1
clone size: few
CDR3 protein: CASSVWDSYNEQFF
CDR3 DNA: TGTGCCAGCAGCGTATGGGACAGTTACAATGAGCAGTTCTTC

V gene: TRBV5-4
D gene: NA
J gene: TRBJ2-1
clone size: NA
CDR3 protein: CASSFFTGTFDEQFF
CDR3 DNA: TGTGCCAGCAGCTTCTTCACAGGGACGTTTGATGAGCAGTTCTTC

V gene: TRBV5-1
D gene: NA
J gene: TRBJ2-7
clone size: NA
CDR3 protein: CASSLGGVLTYEQYF
CDR3 DNA: TGCGCCAGCAGCTTGGGAGGAGTGTTGACCTACGAGCAGTACTTC

V gene: TRBV9
D gene: TRBD2
J gene: TRBJ2-3
clone size: few
CDR3 protein: CASSPGNSGRAGGTQYF
CDR3 DNA: TGTGCCAGCAGCCCAGGGAATAGCGGGAGGGCCGGGGGTACGCAGTATTTT

V gene: TRBV20-1
D gene: NA
J gene: TRBJ1-6
clone size: few
CDR3 protein: CSARDRDNAHF
CDR3 DNA: TGCAGTGCTAGAGATCGGGACAACGCACACTTT

V gene: TRBV4-2
D gene: TRBD2
J gene: TRBJ2-3
clone size: NA
CDR3 protein: CASSQDPKGGGGATTQYF
CDR3 DNA: TGTGCCAGCAGCCAAGATCCCAAGGGAGGCGGGGGGGCCACTACGCAGTATTTT

V gene: TRBV5-1
D gene: TRBD2
J gene: TRBJ2-1
clone size: NA
CDR3 protein: CASSVTTSGNSYNEQFF
CDR3 DNA: TGCGCCAGCAGCGTGACGACTAGCGGGAACTCCTACAATGAGCAGTTCTTC

V gene: TRBV9
D gene: TRBD2
J gene: TRBJ2-5
clone size: once
CDR3 protein: CASSVLAGAETQYF
CDR3 DNA: TGTGCCAGCAGCGTATTAGCGGGAGCTGAGACCCAGTACTTC

V gene: TRBV11-3
D gene: TRBD1
J gene: TRBJ2-5
clone size: NA
CDR3 protein: CASSLPSGGRGTQYF
CDR3 DNA: TGTGCCAGCAGCTTACCGTCAGGGGGAAGGGGGACCCAGTACTTC

V gene: TRBV30
D gene: TRBD1
J gene: TRBJ2-1
clone size: few
CDR3 protein: CAWSVEGTVYNEQFF
CDR3 DNA: TGTGCCTGGAGTGTAGAGGGGACAGTCTACAATGAGCAGTTCTTC

V gene: TRBV11-2
D gene: TRBD2
J gene: TRBJ2-5
clone size: NA
CDR3 protein: CASSLRRTSEETQYF
CDR3 DNA: TGTGCCAGCAGCTTACGCCGGACTAGCGAGGAGACCCAGTACTTC

V gene: TRBV7-8
D gene: NA
J gene: TRBJ2-5
clone size: few
CDR3 protein: CASSFNPYRETQYF
CDR3 DNA: TGTGCCAGCAGCTTTAACCCCTACCGGGAGACCCAGTACTTC

V gene: TRBV4-2
D gene: TRBD1
J gene: TRBJ2-7
clone size: few
CDR3 protein: CASSQAATGQLFYEQYF
CDR3 DNA: TGTGCCAGCAGCCAAGCGGCGACGGGACAGCTATTTTACGAGCAGTACTTC

V gene: TRBV30
D gene: NA
J gene: TRBJ2-3
clone size: NA
CDR3 protein: CAWGLLANTQYF
CDR3 DNA: TGTGCCTGGGGCCTTCTAGCAAATACGCAGTATTTT

V gene: TRBV6-6
D gene: NA
J gene: TRBJ2-1
clone size: few
CDR3 protein: CATHSGSSYNEQFF
CDR3 DNA: TGTGCCACCCATAGCGGAAGCTCCTACAATGAGCAGTTCTTC

V gene: TRBV25-1
D gene: NA
J gene: TRBJ1-1
clone size: NA
CDR3 protein: CASLKARDTEAFF
CDR3 DNA: TGTGCCAGCCTCAAGGCGAGGGACACTGAAGCTTTCTTT

V gene: TRBV29-1
D gene: TRBD1
J gene: TRBJ2-1
clone size: few
CDR3 protein: CSVAEGAVHNEQFF
CDR3 DNA: TGCAGCGTTGCTGAGGGGGCAGTTCACAATGAGCAGTTCTTC

V gene: TRBV23-1
D gene: NA
J gene: TRBJ2-5
clone size: few
CDR3 protein: CASSQSRGSRGETQYF
CDR3 DNA: TGCGCCAGCAGTCAATCGAGAGGGTCCAGAGGAGAGACCCAGTACTTC

V gene: TRBV18
D gene: TRBD2
J gene: TRBJ2-5
clone size: NA
CDR3 protein: CASSPGLRQETQYF
CDR3 DNA: TGTGCCAGCTCACCGGGACTACGCCAAGAGACCCAGTACTTC

V gene: TRBV7-9
D gene: TRBD2
J gene: TRBJ2-7
clone size: NA
CDR3 protein: CASSSDSGSAYEQYF
CDR3 DNA: TGTGCCAGCAGCTCAGATAGCGGGAGCGCCTACGAGCAGTACTTC